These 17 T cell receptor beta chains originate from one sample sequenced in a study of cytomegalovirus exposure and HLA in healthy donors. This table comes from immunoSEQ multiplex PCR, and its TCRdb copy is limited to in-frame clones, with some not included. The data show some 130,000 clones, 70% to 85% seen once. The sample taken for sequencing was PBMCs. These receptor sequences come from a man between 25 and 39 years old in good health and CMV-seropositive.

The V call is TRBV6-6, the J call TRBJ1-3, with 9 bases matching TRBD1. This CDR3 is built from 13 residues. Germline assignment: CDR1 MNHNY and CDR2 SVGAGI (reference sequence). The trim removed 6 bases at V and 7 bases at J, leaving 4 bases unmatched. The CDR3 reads CASRGTGRNTIYF. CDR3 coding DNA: TGTGCCAGCAGGGGGACAGGGAGGAACACCATATATTTT.

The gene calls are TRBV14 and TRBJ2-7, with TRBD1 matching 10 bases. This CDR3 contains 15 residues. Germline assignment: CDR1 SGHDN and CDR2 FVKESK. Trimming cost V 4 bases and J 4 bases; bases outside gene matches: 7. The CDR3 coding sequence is TGTGCCAGCAGCCGATCGACAGGGGGCGTTTACGAGCAGTACTTC. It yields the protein CASSRSTGGVYEQYF.

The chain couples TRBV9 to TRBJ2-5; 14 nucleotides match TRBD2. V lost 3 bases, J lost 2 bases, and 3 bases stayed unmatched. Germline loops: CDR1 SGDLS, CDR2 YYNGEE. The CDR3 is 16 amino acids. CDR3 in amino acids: CASSEGLAGAQETQYF. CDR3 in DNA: TGTGCCAGCAGCGAGGGACTAGCGGGAGCGCAAGAGACCCAGTACTTC.

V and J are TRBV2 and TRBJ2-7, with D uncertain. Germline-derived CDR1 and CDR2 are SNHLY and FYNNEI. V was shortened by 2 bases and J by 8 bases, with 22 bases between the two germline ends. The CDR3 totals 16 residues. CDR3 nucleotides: TGTGCCAGCAGTGAATTGGTGGGCCCGGCACTTCGTAAGCAGTACTTC. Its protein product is CASSELVGPALRKQYF.

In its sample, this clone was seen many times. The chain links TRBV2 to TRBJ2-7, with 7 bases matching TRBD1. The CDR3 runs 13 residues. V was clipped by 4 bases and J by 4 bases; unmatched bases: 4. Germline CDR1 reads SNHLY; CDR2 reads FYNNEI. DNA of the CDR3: TGTGCCAGCAGTGTTAACAGGGGATACGAGCAGTACTTC. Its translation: CASSVNRGYEQYF.

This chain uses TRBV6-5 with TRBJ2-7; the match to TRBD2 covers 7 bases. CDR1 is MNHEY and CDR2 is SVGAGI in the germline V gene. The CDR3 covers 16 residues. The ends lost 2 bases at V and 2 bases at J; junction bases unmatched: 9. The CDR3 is CASSYRPGRGAYEQYF. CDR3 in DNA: TGTGCCAGCAGTTACCGTCCGGGACGGGGGGCCTACGAGCAGTACTTC.

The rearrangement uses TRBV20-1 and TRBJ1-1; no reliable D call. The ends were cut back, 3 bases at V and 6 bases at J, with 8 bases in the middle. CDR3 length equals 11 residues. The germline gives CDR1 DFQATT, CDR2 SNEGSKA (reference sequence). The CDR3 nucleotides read TGCAGTGCTAGTGGTAGCCCTGAAGCTTTCTTT. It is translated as CSASGSPEAFF.

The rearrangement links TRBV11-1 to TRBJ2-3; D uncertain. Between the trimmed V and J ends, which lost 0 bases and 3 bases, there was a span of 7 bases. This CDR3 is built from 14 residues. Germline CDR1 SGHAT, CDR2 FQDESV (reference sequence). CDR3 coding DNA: TGTGCCAGCAGCTTAGCGTCCCCAACAGATACGCAGTATTTT. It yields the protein CASSLASPTDTQYF.

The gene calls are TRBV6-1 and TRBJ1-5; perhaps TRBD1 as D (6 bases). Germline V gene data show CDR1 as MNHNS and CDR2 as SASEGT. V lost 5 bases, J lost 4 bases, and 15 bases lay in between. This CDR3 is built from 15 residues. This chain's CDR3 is CASSPGRGANQPQHF. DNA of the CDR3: TGTGCCAGCAGTCCGGGCCGGGGGGCGAATCAGCCCCAGCATTTT.

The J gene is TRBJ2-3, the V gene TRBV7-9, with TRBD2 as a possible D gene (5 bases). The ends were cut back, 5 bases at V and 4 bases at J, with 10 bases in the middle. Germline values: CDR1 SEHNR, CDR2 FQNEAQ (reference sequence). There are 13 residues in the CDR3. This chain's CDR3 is CASSPRGPDTQYF. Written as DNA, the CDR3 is TGTGCCAGCAGCCCCAGAGGGCCAGATACGCAGTATTTT.

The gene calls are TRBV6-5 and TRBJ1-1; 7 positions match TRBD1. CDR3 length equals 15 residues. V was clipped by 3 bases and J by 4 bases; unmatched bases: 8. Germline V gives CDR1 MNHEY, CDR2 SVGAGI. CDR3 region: CASSYSNRGITEAFF. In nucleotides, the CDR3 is TGTGCCAGCAGTTATAGTAACAGGGGAATCACTGAAGCTTTCTTT.

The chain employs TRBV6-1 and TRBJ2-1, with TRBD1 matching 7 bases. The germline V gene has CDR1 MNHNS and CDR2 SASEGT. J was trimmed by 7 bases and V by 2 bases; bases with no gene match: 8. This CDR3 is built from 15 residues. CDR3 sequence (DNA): TGTGCCAGCAGTGAACAGGGACAGAGAACTAATGAGCAGTTCTTC. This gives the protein CASSEQGQRTNEQFF.

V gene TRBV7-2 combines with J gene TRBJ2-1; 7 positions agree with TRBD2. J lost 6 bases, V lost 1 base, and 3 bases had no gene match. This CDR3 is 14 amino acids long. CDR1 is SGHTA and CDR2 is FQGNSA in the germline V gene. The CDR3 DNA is TGTGCCAGCAGCTTAGAGCCTAGCGGCAATGAGCAGTTCTTC. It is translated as CASSLEPSGNEQFF. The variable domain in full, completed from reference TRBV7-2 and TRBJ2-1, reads GAGVSQSPSNKVTEKGKDVELRCDPISGHTALYWYRQSLGQGLEFLIYFQGNSAPDKSGLPSDRFSAERTGGSVSTLTIQRTQQEDSAVYLCASSLEPSGNEQFFGPGTRLTVL.

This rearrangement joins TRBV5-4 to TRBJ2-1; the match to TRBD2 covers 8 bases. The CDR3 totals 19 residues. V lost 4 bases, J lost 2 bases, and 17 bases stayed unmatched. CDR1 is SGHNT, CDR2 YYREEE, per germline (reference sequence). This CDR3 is CASSVEGTGGRPPYNEQFF. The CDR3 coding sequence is TGTGCCAGCAGCGTTGAGGGGACTGGCGGGAGGCCTCCCTACAATGAGCAGTTCTTC.

The CDR3 nucleotides are TGTGCCAGCAGGTTAGCGGGAGGGAAGGTTGAGCAGTTCTTC. Translated, it gives CASRLAGGKVEQFF. The V gene is TRBV2, the J gene TRBJ2-1; 11 nucleotides match TRBD2. V was clipped by 6 bases and J by 9 bases; unmatched bases: 7. CDR1 and CDR2 from the germline V gene are SNHLY and FYNNEI. CDR3 length equals 14 residues.

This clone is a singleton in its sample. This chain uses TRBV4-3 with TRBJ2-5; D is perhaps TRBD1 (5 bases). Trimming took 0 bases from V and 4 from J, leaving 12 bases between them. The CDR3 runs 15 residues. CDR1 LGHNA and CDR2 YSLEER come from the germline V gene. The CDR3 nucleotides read TGCGCCAGCAGCCAAGACTATACAAGGGGAGAGACCCAGTACTTC. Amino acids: CASSQDYTRGETQYF.

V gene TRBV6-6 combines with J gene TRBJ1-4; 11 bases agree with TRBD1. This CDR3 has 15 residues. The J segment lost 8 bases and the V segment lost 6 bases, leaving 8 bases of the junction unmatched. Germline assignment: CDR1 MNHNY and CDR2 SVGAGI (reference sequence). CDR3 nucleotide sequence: TGTGCCAGCAGCCCCGGGACAGGGGGAGGGGAAAAACTGTTTTTT. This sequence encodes CASSPGTGGGEKLFF.